This T cell receptor beta chain was sequenced in a study of CD8 T cells in ankylosing spondylitis. The study, taken as a whole, reports: Past studies reported some motif variants in reactive arthritis synovial fluid and blood. Disease-associated clonotypes exhibited CD8+ identity and were relatively infrequent in peripheral blood. Seemingly distinctive of ankylosing spondylitis blood was a TCR beta motif formed by eight highly homologous variants.

A quantitative 5'-RACE method, one with molecular barcodes, was used to make TCR beta libraries. TCRdb reanalysed the 5' RACE reads using MiXCR and keeps one entry per CDR3 protein. The sample includes approximately 250,000 distinct CDR3 sequences, around 25% of them seen just once. As to this clonotype: Its matching antigen is unknown.

CDR3 length: 16 amino acids. The germline V gene has CDR1 LGHDT and CDR2 YNNKEL (reference sequence). Trimming took 4 bases from V and 2 from J, leaving 18 bases between them. This chain connects TRBV3-1 to TRBJ2-7; tentative D call: TRBD2 (5 bases). The sequence was collected from a male donor with ankylosing spondylitis or in good health (not recorded which). Input material: blood, either unsorted or a sorted T cell fraction (not recorded which). The CDR3 protein is CASSPYFEGGPYEQYF. The CDR3 DNA sequence: TGTGCCAGCAGCCCTTATTTCGAGGGCGGTCCCTACGAGCAGTACTTC.